This T cell receptor (beta chain) came from a study of beta chain features in type 1 diabetes. Whole-study results and caveats: TCRB CDR3s from Type 1 diabetes patients were moderately but significantly shorter in all four CD4+ subsets.

All of the isolated RNA was reverse transcribed, so expressed TCRB transcripts were sequenced. Clones were read by immunoSEQ multiplex PCR, and TCRdb kept only the in-frame ones, dropping some. The table has about 240,000 clones, about 30% seen once. On this clone: The antigen is not known.

Trimming stripped 3 bases from V and 2 bases from J, with 7 bases between. The CDR3 extends over 13 amino acids. CDR1 and CDR2 (germline): KGHSH, LQKENI. The rearrangement links TRBV18 to TRBJ1-2; TRBD1 might be the D (6 bases). The specimen sequenced was central memory CD4+ T cells from blood. This receptor was taken from a man younger than 40 in good health. The DNA of the CDR3 is TGTGCCAGCTCACCGGACAGCAACTATGGCTACACCTTC. Residues: CASSPDSNYGYTF.